The source of this T cell receptor beta chain is a study of shared clonotypes between healthy human individuals. TCRdb keeps only in-frame clones here, not all; method: immunoSEQ multiplex PCR. Here the sample spans 760,000 or so clones, just over 95% being singletons. Naive CD8 cells, CD45RO-negative and positively selected for CCR7, excluded terminally differentiated effector memory CD45RA+ cells. The source material was naive CD8+ T cells sorted from blood. The sequence came from a man between 25 and 39 years old in good health.

CDR3 bases: TGCAGCGTTAGGACAGGGACGAACACTGAAGCTTTCTTT. This encodes CSVRTGTNTEAFF. This sequence joins TRBV29-1 and TRBJ1-1; 8 positions agree with TRBD1. This CDR3 is 13 amino acids long. The ends lost 5 bases at V and 1 base at J; junction bases unmatched: 3. Germline-derived CDR1 and CDR2 are SQVTM and ANQGSEA.